This T cell receptor beta chain was found in a study of CD8 T cells in ankylosing spondylitis. Broader study findings: What appeared characteristic of ankylosing spondylitis blood was a TCR beta motif of eight or nine highly homologous variants. Clones linked to the disease showed a CD8+ phenotype. They occurred at relatively low frequencies in peripheral blood.

CDR1 is SGHRS and CDR2 is YFSETQ in the germline V gene. This CDR3 comprises 13 residues. Trimming took 4 bases from V and 8 from J; bases not matched to a gene: 8. This clonotype was counted a few times. Its antigen is as yet unknown. Making the TCR beta libraries involved quantitative 5'-RACE with molecular barcodes. TCRdb recomputed calls from the 5' RACE reads with MiXCR, one row per CDR3 protein. Of over 150,000 distinct CDR3 sequences listed, around 13% are singletons. V and J are TRBV5-1 and TRBJ1-2; 7 positions match TRBD1. This clonotype was sampled from a male donor with ankylosing spondylitis or in good health (not recorded which). Sequenced: blood, either unsorted or a sorted T cell fraction (not recorded which). CDR3 protein: CASSAIDREGYTF. Here the CDR3 DNA reads TGCGCCAGCAGCGCTATAGACAGGGAAGGCTACACCTTC.